This T cell receptor beta chain originates from a study of blood T cell repertoires in COVID-19. About the study: Samples taken during acute and convalescent COVID-19 were collected in the United States, Italy and Spain.

The authors' processing: The authors estimated nucleated cell counts from reference gene primer amplification. Repertoires were generated with immunoSEQ multiplex PCR, while TCRdb's copy carries only in-frame clones and drops some. Clonal size and the V and J genes are those of that table, whereas D and trimming came from the DNA. The repertoire has some 140,000 clones, approximately 78% of them found once; the top ten carry under 2%. Germline V gives CDR1 GTSNPN, CDR2 SVGIG (reference sequence). Trimming shortened V by 0 bases and J by 3 bases, and 5 bases separated the two germline ends. The CDR3 covers 12 residues.

What was sequenced was peripheral blood. The TCR sequence derives from a man older than 75 with acute or convalescent COVID-19. V usage is TRBV30 and J usage is TRBJ2-5; D unclear. The CDR3 region is CAWSVREETQYF. The CDR3 DNA follows: TGTGCCTGGAGTGTGCGCGAAGAGACCCAGTACTTC.